Listed here is a single T cell receptor (beta chain). The identical CDR3 is also encoded by other nucleotide sequences in the sample. The record originates from a study of blood T cell repertoires in COVID-19. The Seattle site enrolled patients during active infection and followed them longitudinally. Measured with immunoSEQ multiplex PCR; TCRdb has only the in-frame clones, and not every one. The sample has about 160,000 clones, roughly 86% seen once. Germline lookup yields CDR1 MDHEN and CDR2 SYDVKM. This CDR3 is 12 amino acids long. V was pared by 3 bases and J by 4 bases, with 6 bases between. The clonotype was recovered from a man aged 60 to 75 with COVID-19, enrolled during active disease. What was sequenced was peripheral blood. The V and J genes are TRBV28 and TRBJ1-2; D remains unclear. The CDR3 DNA reads as TGTGCCAGCAGTTTGGGCAGCTATGGCTACACCTTC. Translated: CASSLGSYGYTF.